This T cell receptor beta chain was found in a study of T cell responses to AZD1222 COVID-19 vaccine. Regarding the study as a whole: Spike regions recognized by vaccine-associated CD4 TCRs spanned the protein, led by 160-218 and 743-854. With two AZD1222 doses given, Spike-specific TCR breadth and depth both rose.

The analysis combined second doses at about 4 or about 12 weeks. Using immunoSEQ multiplex PCR, the repertoire was profiled, and TCRdb retains in-frame clones only, with some absent. The sample gives about 73,000 clones, about 88% of which show up once; 9% to 9.5% is in the top ten. Trimming at V came to 2 bases and at J to 2 bases, leaving 3 bases not matched to a gene. Germline V CDR1 and CDR2: MNHEY, SVGEGT. This CDR3 has 14 amino acids. About this clone itself: Its antigen is unidentified.

The chain has TRBV6-2 or TRBV6-3 and TRBJ2-7, with TRBD1 identical over 7 bases. Sample: peripheral blood, taken 28 days after the second AZD1222 dose. The receptor was derived from an adult who received the AZD1222 COVID-19 vaccine. The CDR3 bases are TGTGCCAGCAGTTACCTACAGGGGACCTACGAGCAGTACTTC. Its translation: CASSYLQGTYEQYF.